This TCR beta chain was observed in a study of T cell responses to AZD1222 COVID-19 vaccine. Points on this clone: Its antigen is as yet unknown.

Overall study results and limits: Regions 160-218 and 743-854 held dominance among vaccine-associated CD4 TCRs, which spanned spike.

TCRdb's table, derived via immunoSEQ multiplex PCR, lists solely in-frame clones and lacks some. The sample records over 120,000 clones, over 75% being singletons. The TCR was taken from an adult in good health. Source: peripheral blood, taken on day 0 of AZD1222 vaccination.

In DNA, the CDR3 is TGCGCCAGCAGCTTGGGACAAGATAGCAATCAGCCCCAGCATTTT. This encodes CASSLGQDSNQPQHF. V gene TRBV5-1 combines with J gene TRBJ1-5; D gene ambiguous. The CDR3 loop spans 15 amino acids. Per the germline V gene, CDR1 is SGHRS and CDR2 is YFSETQ. The germline V and J ends were trimmed by 0 bases and 0 bases, with 7 bases remaining between them.